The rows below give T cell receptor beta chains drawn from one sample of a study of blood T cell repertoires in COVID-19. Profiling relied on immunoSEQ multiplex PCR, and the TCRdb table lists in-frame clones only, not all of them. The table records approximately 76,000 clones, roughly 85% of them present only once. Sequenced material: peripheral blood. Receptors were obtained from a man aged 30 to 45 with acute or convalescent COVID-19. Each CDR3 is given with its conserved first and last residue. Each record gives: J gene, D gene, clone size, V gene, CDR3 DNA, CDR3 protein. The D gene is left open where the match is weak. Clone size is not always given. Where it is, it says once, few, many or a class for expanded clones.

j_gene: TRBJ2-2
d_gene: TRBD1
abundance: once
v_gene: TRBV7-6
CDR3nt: TGTGCCAGCAGCTTAGGAGGGACAGGGGGCAACACCGGGGAGCTGTTTTTT
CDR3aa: CASSLGGTGGNTGELFF

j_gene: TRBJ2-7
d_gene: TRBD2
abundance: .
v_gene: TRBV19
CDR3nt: TGTGCCAGTAGTTTTGGGGCTAGCGGGAGATACTACGAGCAGTACTTC
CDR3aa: CASSFGASGRYYEQYF

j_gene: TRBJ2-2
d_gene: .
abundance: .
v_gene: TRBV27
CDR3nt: TGTGCCAGCAGGACAGGTTCGGAGATCAAGATCGGGGAGCTGTTTTTT
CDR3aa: CASRTGSEIKIGELFF

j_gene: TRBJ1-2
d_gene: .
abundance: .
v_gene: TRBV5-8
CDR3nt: TGTGCCAGCAGCTTTAGACTGACAGACCTCTTAGGGTATGGCTACACCTTC
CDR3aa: CASSFRLTDLLGYGYTF

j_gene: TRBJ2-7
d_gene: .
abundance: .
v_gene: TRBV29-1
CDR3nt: TGCAGCGTTGTCTACCGCGAGCAGTACTTC
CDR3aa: CSVVYREQYF

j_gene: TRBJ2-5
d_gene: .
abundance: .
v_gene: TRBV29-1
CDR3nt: TGCAGCGTGAGGGACACCGAGACAGAGACCCAGTACTTC
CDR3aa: CSVRDTETETQYF

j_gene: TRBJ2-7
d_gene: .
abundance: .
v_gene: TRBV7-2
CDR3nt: TGTGCCAGCAGGTCCGGGACTTCTTTCGACGAGCAGTACTTC
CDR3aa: CASRSGTSFDEQYF

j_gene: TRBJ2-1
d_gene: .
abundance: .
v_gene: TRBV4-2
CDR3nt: TGTGCCAGCAGCCAAGATGAACGCAGCTACAATGAGCAGTTCTTC
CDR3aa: CASSQDERSYNEQFF

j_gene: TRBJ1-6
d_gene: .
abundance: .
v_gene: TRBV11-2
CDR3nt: TGTGCCAGCAGCTTACAACCAGATTCACCCCTCCACTTT
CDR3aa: CASSLQPDSPLHF

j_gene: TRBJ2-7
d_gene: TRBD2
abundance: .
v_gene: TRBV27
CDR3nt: TGTGCCAGCAGTTGGGGACTAGCGGGAGCCGAGCAGTACTTC
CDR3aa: CASSWGLAGAEQYF

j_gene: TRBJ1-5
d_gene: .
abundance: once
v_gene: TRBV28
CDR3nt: TGTGCCAGCAGTTTAGGAGGCTATGGCAATCAGCCCCAGCATTTT
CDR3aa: CASSLGGYGNQPQHF

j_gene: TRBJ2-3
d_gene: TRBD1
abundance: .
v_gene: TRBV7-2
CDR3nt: TGTGCCAGCAGCCGGAAACAGGGGACAGATACGCAGTATTTT
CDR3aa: CASSRKQGTDTQYF

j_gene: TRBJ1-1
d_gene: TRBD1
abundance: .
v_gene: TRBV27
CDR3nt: TGTGCCAGCAGTCCGTGGGGACAGACGAACACTGAAGCTTTCTTT
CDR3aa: CASSPWGQTNTEAFF

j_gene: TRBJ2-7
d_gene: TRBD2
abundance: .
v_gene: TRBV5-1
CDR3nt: TGCGCCAGCAGCCCGGGACTAGCGGGAGATTACGAGCAGTACTTC
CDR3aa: CASSPGLAGDYEQYF